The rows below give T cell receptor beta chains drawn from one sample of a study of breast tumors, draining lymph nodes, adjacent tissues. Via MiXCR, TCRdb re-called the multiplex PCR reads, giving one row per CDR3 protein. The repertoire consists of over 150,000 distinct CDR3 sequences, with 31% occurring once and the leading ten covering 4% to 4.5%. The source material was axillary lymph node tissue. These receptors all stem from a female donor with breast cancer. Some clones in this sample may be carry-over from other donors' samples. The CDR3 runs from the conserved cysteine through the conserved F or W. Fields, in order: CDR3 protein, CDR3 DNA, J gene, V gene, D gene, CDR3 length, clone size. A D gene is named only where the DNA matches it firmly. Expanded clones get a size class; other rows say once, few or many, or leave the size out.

CASSQDPPGTNEKLFF TGCGCCAGCAGCCAAGATCCACCGGGAACTAATGAAAAACTGTTTTTT TRBJ1-4 TRBV4-1 . 16 .
CASSLKQGGRRAGDTQYF TGTGCCAGCAGCTTAAAACAGGGGGGCAGACGGGCTGGGGATACGCAGTATTTT TRBJ2-3 TRBV13 TRBD1 18 .
CASSVMTGREGDTQYF TGTGCCAGCAGCGTAATGACAGGGAGGGAAGGAGATACGCAGTATTTT TRBJ2-3 TRBV9 . 16 .
CASSFSGHFTGELFF TGTGCCAGCAGCTTTTCCGGACATTTCACCGGGGAGCTGTTTTTT TRBJ2-2 TRBV5-6 . 15 many
CASSLVGHRDRGLYEQYF TGTGCCAGCAGCTTAGTTGGTCACCGGGACAGGGGATTATACGAGCAGTACTTC TRBJ2-7 TRBV11-2 TRBD1 18 many
CASSFFEETQYF TGTGCCAGCAGTTTCTTCGAAGAGACCCAGTACTTC TRBJ2-5 TRBV28 . 12 few
CASRTGGQPLHF TGTGCCAGCAGGACGGGGGGACAACCCCTCCACTTT TRBJ1-6 TRBV27 . 12 few
CASSPGTSGKGHNEQFF TGTGCCAGCAGTCCCGGGACTAGCGGGAAAGGGCACAATGAGCAGTTCTTC TRBJ2-1 TRBV6-5 TRBD2 17 once
CASRLSGSGNSPLHF TGTGCCAGCAGACTTAGCGGGAGTGGCAACTCACCCCTCCACTTT TRBJ1-6 TRBV6-6 . 15 .
CASSLVSTPDYGYTF TGTGCCAGCAGCTTAGTCTCCACCCCCGACTATGGCTACACCTTC TRBJ1-2 TRBV5-8 . 15 few
CASRGTSGFTSTDTQYF TGTGCCAGCAGAGGGACTAGCGGGTTCACTAGCACAGATACGCAGTATTTT TRBJ2-3 TRBV3-1 TRBD2 17 many
CASSPGGGYREQYF TGTGCCAGCAGCCCCGGGGGGGGTTACCGCGAGCAGTACTTC TRBJ2-7 TRBV2 TRBD2 14 .
CSARPSLQTQYF TGCAGTGCTAGACCCTCATTGCAGACCCAGTACTTC TRBJ2-5 TRBV20-1 . 12 many
CASSYSGTVGSPLHF TGTGCCAGCAGCTACTCCGGGACAGTTGGGTCACCCCTCCACTTT TRBJ1-6 TRBV7-2 TRBD1 15 .
CASSPILAGGRLGYEQYF TGTGCCAGCAGCCCGATACTAGCGGGAGGCCGCTTGGGGTACGAGCAGTACTTC TRBJ2-7 TRBV11-2 TRBD2 18 many
CASSFVGAMSPLHF TGTGCCAGCAGCTTTGTCGGGGCTATGTCCCCCCTCCACTTT TRBJ1-6 TRBV5-5 . 14 .
CASSQTRRYRYETQYF TGTGCCAGCAGCCAAACTAGAAGGTATCGGTATGAGACCCAGTACTTC TRBJ2-5 TRBV3-1 . 16 .
CASSIRTGNPMNTEAFF TGTGCCAGCAGTATAAGGACAGGGAACCCCATGAACACTGAAGCTTTCTTT TRBJ1-1 TRBV12-3/TRBV12-4 TRBD1 17 .
CASSLQGGTTDTQYF TGTGCCAGCAGCCTACAGGGGGGGACCACAGATACGCAGTATTTT TRBJ2-3 TRBV2 . 15 many
CASSLPRGRGYTF TGTGCCAGCAGCTTACCCCGGGGGAGGGGCTACACCTTC TRBJ1-2 TRBV7-9 . 13 many
CAAGWGFYEQYF TGTGCCGCAGGGTGGGGCTTCTACGAGCAGTACTTC TRBJ2-7 TRBV6-2/TRBV6-3 . 12 .
CASSQGLAADTGELFF TGTGCCAGCAGCCAAGGACTAGCGGCAGACACCGGGGAGCTGTTTTTT TRBJ2-2 TRBV5-8 TRBD2 16 many
CASSWDTSTDTQYF TGCGCCAGCAGCTGGGACACTAGCACAGATACGCAGTATTTT TRBJ2-3 TRBV5-1 . 14 many
CASSLARWGRSDSPLHF TGTGCCAGCAGCTTAGCGCGGTGGGGGAGGTCCGATTCACCCCTCCACTTT TRBJ1-6 TRBV7-2 . 17 many
CASNAGGGLEKLFF TGTGCCAGCAACGCCGGTGGGGGATTGGAAAAACTGTTTTTT TRBJ1-4 TRBV7-9 . 14 many
CSVETSGADTQYF TGCAGCGTTGAGACTAGCGGCGCGGATACGCAGTATTTT TRBJ2-3 TRBV29-1 TRBD2 13 many
CASSHGTGANEKLLF TGTGCCAGCAGCCACGGGACAGGGGCTAATGAAAAACTGCTTTTT TRBJ1-4 TRBV5-8 TRBD1 15 .
CASSAEGGANEKLFF TGTGCCAGCAGCGCCGAGGGGGGGGCTAATGAAAAACTGTTTTTT TRBJ1-4 TRBV9 . 15 .